This T cell receptor beta chain was found in a study of Ad26.COV2.S vaccination and SARS-CoV-2 variants. On the study more broadly: Administration of Ad26.COV2.S was intramuscular, either once or twice 56 days apart. Study observations and caveats: In TCR breadth and depth analyses, total T cell responses may have been underestimated. Post-vaccination spike-specific CD8+ and CD4+ T cell responses reportedly had substantial breadth.

Turning to this clone: Its antigen remains unidentified.

As for treatment: some 20 received Ad26.COV2.S at low or high dose, single or two shots; about 5 received placebo; per-sample allocation not given. The samples date from day 63 after the first vaccine or placebo injection. The donor's status was that of an adult aged 18-55 years in Boston. This table comes from immunoSEQ multiplex PCR, and its TCRdb copy is limited to in-frame clones, with some not included. The repertoire holds about 680,000 clones, with 89% as singletons. The sample in question was peripheral blood, obtained in a trial of Ad26.COV2.S vaccine versus placebo. This TCR was sampled from a person between 18 and 60 years old who received the Ad26.COV2.S COVID-19 vaccine or a placebo.

The CDR3 loop is CATSRGTTVGYGYTF. The DNA for the CDR3 is TGTGCCACCAGCAGAGGTACGACAGTTGGCTATGGCTACACCTTC. The chain couples TRBV15 to TRBJ1-2, with D possibly TRBD1 on 5 matching bases. The V end lost 1 base, the J end lost 4 bases, and 13 bases lay between the germline ends. CDR3 length equals 15 residues. Germline V gene data show CDR1 as LNHNV and CDR2 as YYDKDF (reference sequence).